The T cell receptor (beta chain) described here comes from a study of T cells in Graves' hyperthyroidism and ophthalmopathy. General study findings and limits: Stable hyperthyroidism was separated from ophthalmopathy by a model based on 13 V-J features. Before onset, by a median of approximately 5.9 months, the model predicted ophthalmopathy.

This CDR3 is 14 amino acids long. CDR1 and CDR2 (germline): SGHTS, YDEGEE. Concerning this clonotype itself: What it binds is unknown. The junction departs from germline at one end; a sequencing error may be responsible.

Using RNA transcripts as the source, TCR beta CDR3 regions were amplified. The TCR CDR3 was amplified in a first-round RT-PCR using the HTBI primer set. TCRdb analysed the multiplex PCR reads with MiXCR anew, one entry per CDR3 protein. The sample includes approximately 510,000 distinct CDR3 sequences, over 45% of them seen just once. This receptor was identified in an adult woman with Graves' disease, either hyperthyroidism or ophthalmopathy (not recorded which). The sample taken for sequencing was peripheral blood or thyroid tissue (not recorded which). The chain uses TRBV5-8 and TRBJ1-2; 7 bases are a match to TRBD1. In DNA, the CDR3 is TGCGCCAGCAGCTTGGGCGACAGGGTAGGCGGCTACACCTTC. This codes for CASSLGDRVGGYTF.